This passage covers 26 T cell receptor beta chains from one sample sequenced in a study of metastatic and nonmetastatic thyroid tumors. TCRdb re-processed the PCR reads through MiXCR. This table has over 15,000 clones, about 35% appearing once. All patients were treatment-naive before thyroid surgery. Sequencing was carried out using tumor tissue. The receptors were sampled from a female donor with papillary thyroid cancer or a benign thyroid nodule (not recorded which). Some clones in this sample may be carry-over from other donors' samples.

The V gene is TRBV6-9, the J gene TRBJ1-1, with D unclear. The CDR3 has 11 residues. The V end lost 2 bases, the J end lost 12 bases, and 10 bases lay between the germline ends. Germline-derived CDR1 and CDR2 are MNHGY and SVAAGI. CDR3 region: CASSYRKEPFF. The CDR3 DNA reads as TGTGCCAGCAGTTATCGTAAGGAGCCTTTCTTT.

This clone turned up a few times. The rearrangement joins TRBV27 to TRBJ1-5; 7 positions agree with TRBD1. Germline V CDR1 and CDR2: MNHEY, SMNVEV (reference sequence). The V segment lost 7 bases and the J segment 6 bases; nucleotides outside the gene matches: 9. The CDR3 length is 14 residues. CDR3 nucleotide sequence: TGTGCCAGCACCCAAAAAACAGGGGTTCAGCCCCAGCATTTT. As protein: CASTQKTGVQPQHF.

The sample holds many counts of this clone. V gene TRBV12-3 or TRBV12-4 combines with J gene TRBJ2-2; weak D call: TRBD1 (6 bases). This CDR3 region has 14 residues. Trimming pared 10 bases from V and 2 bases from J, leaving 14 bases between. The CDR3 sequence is CAIRRDTNTGELFF. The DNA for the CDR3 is TGTGCCATCCGCCGGGACACCAACACCGGGGAGCTGTTTTTT.

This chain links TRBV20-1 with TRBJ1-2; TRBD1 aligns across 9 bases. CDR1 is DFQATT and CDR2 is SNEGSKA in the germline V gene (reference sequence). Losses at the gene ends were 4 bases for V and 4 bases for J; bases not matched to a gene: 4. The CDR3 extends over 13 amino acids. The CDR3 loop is CSAIPGQGYGYTF. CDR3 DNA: TGCAGTGCTATACCGGGACAGGGCTATGGCTACACCTTC.

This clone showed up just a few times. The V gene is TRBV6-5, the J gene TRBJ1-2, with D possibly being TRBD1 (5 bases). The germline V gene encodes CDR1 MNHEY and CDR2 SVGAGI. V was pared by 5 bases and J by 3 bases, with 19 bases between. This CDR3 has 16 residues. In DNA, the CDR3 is TGTGCCAGCAGTCACCGTGGGGCAGGGAGCCACTATGGCTACACCTTC. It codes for CASSHRGAGSHYGYTF.

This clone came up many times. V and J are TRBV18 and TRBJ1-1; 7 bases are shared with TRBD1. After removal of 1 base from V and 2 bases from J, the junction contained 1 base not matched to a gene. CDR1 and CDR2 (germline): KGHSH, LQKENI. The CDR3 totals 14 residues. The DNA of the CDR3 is TGTGCCAGCTCACCACAGGGGGCTAACACTGAAGCTTTCTTT. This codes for CASSPQGANTEAFF.

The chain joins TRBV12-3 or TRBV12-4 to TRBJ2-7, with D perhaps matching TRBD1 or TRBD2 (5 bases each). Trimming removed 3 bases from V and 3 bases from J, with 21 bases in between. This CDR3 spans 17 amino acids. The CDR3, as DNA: TGTGCCAGCAGTTTTGGAACCCCGGGGACCGTAGGCTACGAGCAGTACTTC. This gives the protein CASSFGTPGTVGYEQYF.

CDR3 amino acids: CAWKQGNEQYF. The CDR3 region has the DNA TGTGCCTGGAAACAGGGGAACGAGCAGTACTTC. This rearrangement joins TRBV30 to TRBJ2-7; 7 nucleotides line up with TRBD1. Germline V gene data show CDR1 as GTSNPN and CDR2 as SVGIG (reference sequence). The V and J ends lost 4 bases and 5 bases, in that order; junction bases with no gene match: 2. The CDR3 has 11 residues.

In nucleotides, the CDR3 is TGTGCCAGCAGCTTCGGAACGGGTTCACCCCTCCACTTT. Translated, it gives CASSFGTGSPLHF. The gene calls are TRBV11-2 and TRBJ1-6, with D unclear. This CDR3 has 13 residues. Germline CDR1 and CDR2: SGHAT and FQNNGV. Between the trimmed V and J ends, which lost 3 bases and 9 bases, there was a span of 9 bases.

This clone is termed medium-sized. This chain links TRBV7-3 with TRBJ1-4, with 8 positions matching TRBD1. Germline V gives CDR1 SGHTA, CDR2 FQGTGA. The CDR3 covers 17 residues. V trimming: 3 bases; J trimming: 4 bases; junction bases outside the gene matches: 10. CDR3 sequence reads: CASSFPLRGLGNEKLFF. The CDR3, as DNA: TGTGCCAGCAGCTTTCCACTCAGGGGGCTGGGTAATGAAAAACTGTTTTTT.

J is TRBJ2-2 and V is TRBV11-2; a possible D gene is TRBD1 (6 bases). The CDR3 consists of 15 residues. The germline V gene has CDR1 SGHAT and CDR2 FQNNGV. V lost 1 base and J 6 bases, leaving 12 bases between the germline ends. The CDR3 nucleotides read TGTGCCAGCAGCTTAGTCAGGGGTGGGGCCGGGGAGCTGTTTTTT. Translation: CASSLVRGGAGELFF. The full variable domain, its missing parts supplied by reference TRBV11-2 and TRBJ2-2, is EAGVAQSPRYKIIEKRQSVAFWCNPISGHATLYWYQQILGQGPKLLIQFQNNGVVDDSQLPKDRFSAERLKGVDSTLKIQPAKLEDSAVYLCASSLVRGGAGELFFGEGSRLTVL.

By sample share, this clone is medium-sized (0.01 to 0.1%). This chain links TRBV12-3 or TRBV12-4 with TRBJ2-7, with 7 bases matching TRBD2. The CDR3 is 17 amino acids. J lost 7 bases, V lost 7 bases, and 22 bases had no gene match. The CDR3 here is CASTEGGSGRHPGEQYF. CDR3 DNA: TGTGCCAGCACCGAGGGAGGGTCGGGACGGCACCCTGGGGAGCAGTACTTC.

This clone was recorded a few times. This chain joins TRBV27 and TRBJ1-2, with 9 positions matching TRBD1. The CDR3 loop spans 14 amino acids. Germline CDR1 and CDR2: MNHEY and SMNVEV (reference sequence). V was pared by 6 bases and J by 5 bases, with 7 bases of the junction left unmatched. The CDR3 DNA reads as TGTGCCAGCAGCTGGGCGGGACAGGGTTATGGCTACACCTTC. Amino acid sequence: CASSWAGQGYGYTF.

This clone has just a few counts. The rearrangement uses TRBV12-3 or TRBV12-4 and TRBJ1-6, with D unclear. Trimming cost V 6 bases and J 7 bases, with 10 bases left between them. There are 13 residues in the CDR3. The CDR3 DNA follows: TGTGCCAGCAGCCGGGTTCGGAATTCACCCCTCCACTTT. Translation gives CASSRVRNSPLHF.

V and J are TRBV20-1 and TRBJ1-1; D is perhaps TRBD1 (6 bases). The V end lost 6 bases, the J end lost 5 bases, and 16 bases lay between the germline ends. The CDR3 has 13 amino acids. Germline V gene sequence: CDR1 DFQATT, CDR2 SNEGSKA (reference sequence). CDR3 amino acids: CSAKQGGRTEAFF. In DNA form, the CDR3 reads TGCAGTGCCAAACAGGGAGGGAGAACTGAAGCTTTCTTT.

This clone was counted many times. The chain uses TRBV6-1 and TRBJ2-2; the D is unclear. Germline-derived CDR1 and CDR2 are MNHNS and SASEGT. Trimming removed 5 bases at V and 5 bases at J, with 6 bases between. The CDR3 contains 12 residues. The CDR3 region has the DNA TGTGCCAGCAGTTTTAGTACCGGGGAGCTGTTTTTT. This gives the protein CASSFSTGELFF.

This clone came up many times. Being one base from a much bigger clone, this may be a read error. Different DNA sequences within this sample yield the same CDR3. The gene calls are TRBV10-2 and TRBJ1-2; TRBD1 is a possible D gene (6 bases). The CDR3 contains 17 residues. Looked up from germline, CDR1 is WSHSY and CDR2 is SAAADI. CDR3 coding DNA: TGCGCTAGCACCCCCTCAAATACCCGGGGGCTTCTCTATGGCTACACCTTC. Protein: CASTPSNTRGLLYGYTF.

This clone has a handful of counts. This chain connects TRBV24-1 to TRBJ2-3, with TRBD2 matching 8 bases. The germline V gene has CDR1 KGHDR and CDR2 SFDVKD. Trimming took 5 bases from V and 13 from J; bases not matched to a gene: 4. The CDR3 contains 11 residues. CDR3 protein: CATSGSGSEYF. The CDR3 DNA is TGTGCCACCAGTGGGAGCGGGAGCGAGTATTTT.

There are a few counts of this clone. Here the CDR3 DNA reads TGTGCCAGCAGTCCTGAGTACGAGCAGTACTTC. Translating gives CASSPEYEQYF. The genes are TRBV7-9 and TRBJ2-7; D is unclear. The V and J ends lost 6 bases and 4 bases respectively, with 7 bases between them. The CDR3 is made up of 11 amino acids. Looked up from germline, CDR1 is SEHNR and CDR2 is FQNEAQ (reference sequence).

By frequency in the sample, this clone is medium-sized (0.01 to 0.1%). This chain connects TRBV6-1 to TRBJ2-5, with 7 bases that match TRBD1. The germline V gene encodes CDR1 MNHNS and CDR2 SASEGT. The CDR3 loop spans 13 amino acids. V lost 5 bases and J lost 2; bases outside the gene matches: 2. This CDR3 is CASSTQGQETQYF. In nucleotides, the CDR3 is TGTGCCAGCAGTACACAGGGGCAAGAGACCCAGTACTTC.

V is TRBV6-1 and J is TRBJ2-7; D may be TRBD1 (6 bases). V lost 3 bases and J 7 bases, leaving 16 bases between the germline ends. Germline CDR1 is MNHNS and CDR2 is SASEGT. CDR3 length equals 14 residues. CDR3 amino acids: CASSEVVGGWEQYF. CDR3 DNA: TGTGCCAGCAGTGAGGTGGTAGGGGGTTGGGAGCAGTACTTC.

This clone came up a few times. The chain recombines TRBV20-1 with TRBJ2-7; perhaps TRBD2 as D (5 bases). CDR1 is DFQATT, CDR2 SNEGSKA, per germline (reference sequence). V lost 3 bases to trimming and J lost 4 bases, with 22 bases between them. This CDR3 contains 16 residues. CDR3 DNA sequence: TGCAGTGCTAGCGAGTCATCGGGATTCTTGAAATACGAGCAGTACTTC. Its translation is CSASESSGFLKYEQYF.

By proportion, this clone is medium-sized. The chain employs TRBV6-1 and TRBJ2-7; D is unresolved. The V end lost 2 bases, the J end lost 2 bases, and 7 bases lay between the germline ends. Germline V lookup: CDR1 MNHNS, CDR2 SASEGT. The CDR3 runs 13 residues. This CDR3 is CASSEQQPYEQYF. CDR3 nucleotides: TGTGCCAGCAGTGAACAACAGCCCTACGAGCAGTACTTC.

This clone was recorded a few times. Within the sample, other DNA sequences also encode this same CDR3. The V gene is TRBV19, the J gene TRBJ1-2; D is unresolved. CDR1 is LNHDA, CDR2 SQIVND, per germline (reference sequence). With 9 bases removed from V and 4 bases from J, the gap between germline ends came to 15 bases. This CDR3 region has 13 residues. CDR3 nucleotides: TGTGCCAGCTCGTTGGGCCCGCCCTATGGCTACACCTTC. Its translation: CASSLGPPYGYTF.

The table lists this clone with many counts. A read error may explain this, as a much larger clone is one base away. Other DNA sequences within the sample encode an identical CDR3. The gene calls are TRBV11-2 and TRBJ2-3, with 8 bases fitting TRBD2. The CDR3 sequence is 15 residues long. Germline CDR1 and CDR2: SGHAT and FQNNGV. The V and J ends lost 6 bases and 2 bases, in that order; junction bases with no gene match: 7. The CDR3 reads CASRGGGGITDTQYF. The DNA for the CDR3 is TGTGCCAGCAGGGGTGGCGGGGGGATCACAGATACGCAGTATTTT.

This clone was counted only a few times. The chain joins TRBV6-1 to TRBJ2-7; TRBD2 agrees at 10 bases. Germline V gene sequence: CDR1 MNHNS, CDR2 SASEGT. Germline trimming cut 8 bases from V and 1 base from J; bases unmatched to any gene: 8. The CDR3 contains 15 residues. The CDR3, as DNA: TGTGCCAGCGGCTTAAGTAGCGGGGGGTCCTACGAGCAGTACTTC. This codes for CASGLSSGGSYEQYF.